The 5 T cell receptor beta chains presented below share a single source sample, sequenced in a study of blood T cell repertoires in COVID-19. Assay: immunoSEQ multiplex PCR; the TCRdb copy retains only in-frame clones and omits some. The sample carries some 120,000 clones, over 75% recorded once. Sequenced sample: peripheral blood. The receptors come from a man between 65 and 85 years old with active or convalescent COVID-19.

The chain couples TRBV5-1 to TRBJ2-1, with 8 bases that match TRBD2. The CDR3 is 14 amino acids. Germline CDR1 and CDR2: SGHRS and YFSETQ. The ends lost 8 bases at V and 5 bases at J; junction bases unmatched: 9. CDR3 sequence: CASSKTSGDNEQFF. The CDR3 bases are TGCGCCAGTTCCAAAACTAGCGGAGACAATGAGCAGTTCTTC.

The chain links TRBV18 to TRBJ2-7, with D maybe TRBD2 (7 bases). Deletions cut 0 bases from V and 2 bases from J, with 14 bases between. There are 16 residues in the CDR3. Germline CDR1 KGHSH, CDR2 LQKENI. CDR3 in amino acids: CASSPPGGAGTYEQYF. Written as DNA, the CDR3 is TGTGCCAGCTCACCACCGGGGGGGGCCGGGACCTACGAGCAGTACTTC.

V usage is TRBV2 and J usage is TRBJ2-1; TRBD1 might be the D (5 bases). This CDR3 region has 14 residues. Germline loops: CDR1 SNHLY, CDR2 FYNNEI. The germline V and J ends were trimmed by 3 bases and 6 bases, with 12 bases remaining between them. DNA for the CDR3: TGTGCCAGCAGTGACGGGCAGGGAATCAATGAGCAGTTCTTC. It is translated as CASSDGQGINEQFF.

This clone was picked up one time. V usage is TRBV28 and J usage is TRBJ2-1; 11 bases fit TRBD1. Germline lookup yields CDR1 MDHEN and CDR2 SYDVKM. This CDR3 contains 17 residues. The J segment lost 2 bases and the V segment lost 6 bases, leaving 9 bases of the junction unmatched. In DNA, the CDR3 is TGTGCCAGCAGACTTCCCGCGGGACAGGGGGCCTACAATGAGCAGTTCTTC. It yields the protein CASRLPAGQGAYNEQFF.

J is TRBJ1-2 and V is TRBV5-5, with 7 positions matching TRBD1. Unmatched junction bases numbered 4, after V lost 0 bases and J lost 2 bases. This CDR3 comprises 15 residues. Germline-derived CDR1 and CDR2 are SGHKS and YYEKEE (reference sequence). The CDR3 sequence is CASSLELTGNYGYTF. The CDR3, as DNA: TGTGCCAGCAGCTTGGAGCTGACAGGGAACTATGGCTACACCTTC.